The 18 T cell receptor beta chains reported below all come from one sample, sequenced in a study of shared clonotypes between healthy human individuals. The data were produced by immunoSEQ multiplex PCR, yet TCRdb's version contains in-frame clones alone and is incomplete. The sample includes more than 2,000,000 clones, over 90% seen only once; the top ten take 0.39%. The sample taken for sequencing was naive CD4+ T cells from PBMCs. Documented subset: CD45RA+ positively selected. The receptors here all came from a young man in good health. Some clones in this sample may be carry-over from other donors' samples.

This clone occurred once. The CDR3 sequence is CASSGDGGSVEETQYF. In nucleotides, the CDR3 is TGTGCCAGCAGCGGAGATGGGGGGTCAGTAGAAGAGACCCAGTACTTC. The chain carries TRBV7-9 and TRBJ2-5, with TRBD2 as a possible D gene (6 bases). In germline, CDR1 is SEHNR, CDR2 FQNEAQ (reference sequence). The CDR3 extends over 16 amino acids. The germline V and J ends were trimmed by 5 bases and 3 bases, with 19 bases remaining between them.

V usage is TRBV27 and J usage is TRBJ2-1; 8 nucleotides agree with TRBD1. V was clipped by 3 bases and J by 4 bases; unmatched bases: 5. The germline V gene encodes CDR1 MNHEY and CDR2 SMNVEV (reference sequence). This CDR3 is built from 15 residues. This CDR3 reads CASSFAQGAYNEQFF. The CDR3, as DNA: TGTGCCAGCAGTTTCGCGCAGGGGGCATACAATGAGCAGTTCTTC.

CDR3 region: CASSQWGTRRLSEQFF. The CDR3 DNA follows: TGTGCCAGCAGCCAGTGGGGGACTAGACGGTTAAGTGAGCAGTTCTTC. V and J are TRBV7-6 and TRBJ2-1; TRBD2 matches 8 bases. This CDR3 spans 16 amino acids. Germline lookup yields CDR1 SGHVS and CDR2 FNYEAQ. The junction had 15 bases not matched to a gene; V was cut back by 5 bases and J by 9 bases.

In DNA, the CDR3 is TGTGCCTGGAGTAGGCGGGCTGAAGCTTTCTTT. Residues: CAWSRRAEAFF. The chain links TRBV30 to TRBJ1-1; D remains unclear. The CDR3 totals 11 residues. V was pared by 2 bases and J by 6 bases, with 7 bases between. Germline V CDR1 and CDR2: GTSNPN, SVGIG (reference sequence).

This clone was detected a few times. V is TRBV30 and J is TRBJ1-1, with TRBD1 as a possible D gene (6 bases). Trimming took 3 bases from V and 4 from J, leaving 15 bases between them. Per the germline V gene, CDR1 is GTSNPN and CDR2 is SVGIG (reference sequence). The CDR3 is 14 residues long. CDR3 region: CAWSPMGGGTEAFF. CDR3 bases: TGTGCCTGGAGCCCGATGGGAGGGGGCACTGAAGCTTTCTTT. Drawing the rest from reference TRBV30 and TRBJ1-1, the complete variable domain is SQTIHQWPATLVQPVGSPLSLECTVEGTSNPNLYWYRQAAGRGLQLLFYSVGIGQISSEVPQNLSASRPQDRQFILSSKKLLLSDSGFYLCAWSPMGGGTEAFFGQGTRLTVV.

This clone was seen just once. V and J are TRBV28 and TRBJ1-2; TRBD1 matches 12 bases. In germline, CDR1 is MDHEN, CDR2 SYDVKM. Trimming removed 2 bases from V and 8 bases from J; junction bases left unmatched: 9. The CDR3 is made up of 16 amino acids. Here the CDR3 reads CASSLPSGTGGHGYTF. The CDR3 DNA sequence: TGTGCCAGCAGTTTACCCTCCGGGACAGGGGGCCACGGCTACACCTTC.

This clone came up once. V and J are TRBV19 and TRBJ2-7, with D perhaps TRBD1 (6 bases). Trimming left V 5 bases short and J 0 bases short, with 11 bases between. The V gene's germline CDR1 is LNHDA and CDR2 SQIVND (reference sequence). The CDR3 contains 14 residues. The CDR3: CASSDGRGSYEQYF. The DNA for the CDR3 is TGTGCCAGTAGTGACGGCAGGGGCTCCTACGAGCAGTACTTC.

The CDR3 coding sequence is TGCGCCAGCAGCTTGGCCCAGGGGGGCGATCAGCCCCAGCATTTT. Translating it yields CASSLAQGGDQPQHF. The chain joins TRBV5-1 to TRBJ1-5; 7 positions agree with TRBD1. There are 15 residues in the CDR3. The V segment lost 0 bases and the J segment 5 bases; nucleotides outside the gene matches: 5. Per germline, CDR1 SGHRS and CDR2 YFSETQ.

This rearrangement joins TRBV11-2 to TRBJ2-7; TRBD2 aligns across 10 bases. Germline V CDR1 and CDR2: SGHAT, FQNNGV. The CDR3 consists of 16 residues. V lost 5 bases and J lost 0; bases outside the gene matches: 7. For the CDR3, the DNA is TGTGCCAGCAGCAGACCCGGGACTAGCGACTCCTACGAGCAGTACTTC. Its protein is CASSRPGTSDSYEQYF.

The chain joins TRBV19 to TRBJ2-3; D is tentatively TRBD1 or TRBD2 (5 bases each). Germline lookup yields CDR1 LNHDA and CDR2 SQIVND (reference sequence). Trimming removed 6 bases at V and 3 bases at J, with 19 bases between. The CDR3 covers 16 residues. CDR3 residues: CASSPPRGPMTDTQYF. In nucleotides, the CDR3 is TGTGCCAGTAGCCCCCCCCGGGGACCGATGACAGATACGCAGTATTTT.

The rearrangement uses TRBV27 and TRBJ1-4, with D hard to call. This CDR3 has 16 residues. V was trimmed by 7 bases and J by 5 bases, leaving 20 bases between them. Germline lookup yields CDR1 MNHEY and CDR2 SMNVEV (reference sequence). The CDR3 DNA sequence: TGTGCCAGCACCTCACCCTCCCGGGGTAGGAATGAAAAACTGTTTTTT. Its protein is CASTSPSRGRNEKLFF.

This clone appeared once. J is TRBJ2-5 and V is TRBV9; tentative D call: TRBD2 (6 bases). This CDR3 is 15 amino acids long. Trimming shortened V by 0 bases and J by 2 bases, and 11 bases separated the two germline ends. Germline values: CDR1 SGDLS, CDR2 YYNGEE. CDR3 nucleotides: TGTGCCAGCAGCGTAGGGTCCGGGGGACAAGAGACCCAGTACTTC. Protein product: CASSVGSGGQETQYF.

The sample holds one count of this clone. The chain couples TRBV25-1 to TRBJ2-3, with 11 bases identical to TRBD2. This CDR3 has 14 amino acids. V trimming: 6 bases; J trimming: 3 bases; junction bases outside the gene matches: 2. Germline CDR1 MGHDK, CDR2 SYGVNS. The CDR3 coding sequence is TGTGCCAGCAGGACTAGCGGGGCAACAGATACGCAGTATTTT. Residues: CASRTSGATDTQYF.

The chain carries TRBV28 and TRBJ2-5; 11 bases are shared with TRBD2. The CDR3 loop spans 16 amino acids. Germline loops: CDR1 MDHEN, CDR2 SYDVKM. After removal of 6 bases from V and 5 bases from J, the junction contained 11 bases not matched to a gene. CDR3 sequence reads: CASSARELAGGETQYF. The CDR3 DNA is TGTGCCAGCAGCGCGCGGGAGCTAGCGGGAGGCGAGACCCAGTACTTC.

This clone was counted a single time. This rearrangement joins TRBV7-8 to TRBJ1-3; 8 positions match TRBD1. Germline CDR1 is SGHVS and CDR2 is FQNEAQ. The J segment lost 0 bases and the V segment lost 5 bases, leaving 15 bases of the junction unmatched. The CDR3 is 19 residues long. CDR3 amino acids: CASSTSRGPVLLSGNTIYF. The CDR3 DNA reads TGTGCCAGCAGCACCTCCAGGGGGCCCGTTCTCCTCTCTGGAAACACCATATATTTT.

A note on this clone: Other DNA sequences in this specimen translate into the identical CDR3. CDR3 residues: CASSFGGLYGYTF. For the CDR3, the DNA is TGTGCCAGCAGTTTTGGAGGGCTATATGGCTACACCTTC. The chain carries TRBV28 and TRBJ1-2; no firm D call. CDR3 length: 13 amino acids. Trimming left V 3 bases short and J 5 bases short, with 10 bases between. Looked up from germline, CDR1 is MDHEN and CDR2 is SYDVKM.

This chain joins TRBV5-1 and TRBJ1-2; D ambiguous. There are 14 residues in the CDR3. Germline V gene sequence: CDR1 SGHRS, CDR2 YFSETQ. Trimming took 2 bases from V and 4 from J, leaving 12 bases between them. CDR3 amino acids: CASSFLGGAYGYTF. CDR3 in DNA: TGCGCCAGCAGCTTTTTGGGCGGAGCCTATGGCTACACCTTC.

This rearrangement joins TRBV6-5 to TRBJ1-4, with 10 bases fitting TRBD1. The germline V gene has CDR1 MNHEY and CDR2 SVGAGI. Trimming at V came to 4 bases and at J to 7 bases, leaving 6 bases not matched to a gene. There are 15 residues in the CDR3. CDR3 in DNA: TGTGCCAGCAGTTCTGGGACAGGGGTGGGTGAAAAACTGTTTTTT. Translation: CASSSGTGVGEKLFF.